Included here is one TCR beta chain sequence, with context. Its antigen is still unknown. These data belong to a study of T cell responses to AZD1222 COVID-19 vaccine. The study, taken as a whole, reports: Baseline serostatus was positive in only six AZD1222 recipients. Per reports, nearly half of all spike-specific TCRs target regions that are unmutated in variants. Recipients of two AZD1222 doses showed rising Spike-specific TCR breadth and depth. Clonal diversity was possibly underestimated; the donors were predominantly white British and more often female.

Assay: immunoSEQ multiplex PCR; the TCRdb copy retains only in-frame clones and omits some. The table records more than 65,000 clones, roughly nine tenths of them present only once. The TCR originated in an adult in good health. Sequences were derived from peripheral blood, sampled on day 0 of AZD1222 vaccination.

Here the CDR3 DNA reads TGTGCCAGCAGTTTGCCGGACTTTCGCAATCAGCCCCAGCATTTT. It codes for CASSLPDFRNQPQHF. The chain couples TRBV28 to TRBJ1-5; D call uncertain. The length of the CDR3 is 15 residues. The V end was cut by 3 bases, the J end by 2 bases, with 11 bases between. Germline V lookup: CDR1 MDHEN, CDR2 SYDVKM.